The clone carrying this T cell receptor (beta chain) was observed a few times. The entry originates in a study of CD8 T cells in ankylosing spondylitis. The CDR3 spans 13 residues. The V gene lost 6 bases and the J gene lost 1 base, with 9 bases spanning the gap. Germline V CDR1 and CDR2: ENHRY, SYGVKD. MiXCR was run by TCRdb on the 5' RACE reads, yielding one entry per CDR3 protein. This table holds some 250,000 distinct CDR3 sequences, about 24% found once. This receptor was taken from a male donor with ankylosing spondylitis or in good health (not recorded which). The sample comprised blood, either unsorted or a sorted T cell fraction (not recorded which). The chain links TRBV10-3 to TRBJ1-1; D gene ambiguous. The CDR3 loop reads CAIRISRNTEAFF. CDR3 nucleotide sequence: TGTGCCATCAGAATCAGTCGGAACACTGAAGCTTTCTTT.